This T cell receptor (beta chain) was sequenced in a study of T-cell reconstitution after alpha-beta-depleted transplantation in children. General study findings and limits: Some patients showed high day-60 TCRbeta diversity, which derived from surviving recipient T cells and thymic progenitors. Counts and diversity of T cells one year after transplant came mostly from newly produced T cells. It was reported that alpha-beta T cells came from several hundred expanded graft clones (about two months after transplant).

In regard to this clonotype: Its antigen is as yet unknown.

The V end was cut by 3 bases, the J end by 1 base, with 22 bases between. The CDR3 runs 19 residues. Preparation of the TCRbeta library used unique molecular identifiers. TCRdb reprocessed the PCR reads with MiXCR, giving one entry per CDR3 protein. The table has around 190,000 distinct CDR3 sequences, approximately 6.9% seen once. The sample in question was PBMCs, obtained before TCRalphabeta/CD19-depleted stem cell transplant. The chain uses TRBV12-3 or TRBV12-4 and TRBJ2-1, with a tentative D call TRBD2 (6 bases). The clonotype originates from a boy aged 2 to 10 with acute lymphoblastic leukemia, due to receive a stem cell transplant. The CDR3: CASSLGGGITTISYNEQFF. The CDR3 DNA follows: TGTGCCAGCAGTTTGGGGGGAGGTATCACCACTATTTCCTACAATGAGCAGTTCTTC.